This T cell receptor beta chain comes out of a study of T-cell reconstitution after alpha-beta-depleted transplantation in children. Study-level points and caveats: Newly generated T cells supplied most T-cell counts and diversity one year post-transplant. Certain patients had high TCRbeta diversity at day 60, and it came from recipient T cells and thymic progenitors that survived. Reported findings indicate that, about two months after transplant, alpha-beta T cells came from several hundred expanded clones, which were derived from non-depleted graft cells.

V shed 5 bases and J shed 4 bases, with 15 bases lying between them. The CDR3 loop spans 14 amino acids. Germline CDR1 and CDR2: DFQATT and SNEGSKA (reference sequence). Remarks on this clonotype: The antigen is undetermined.

As it was prepared, the TCRbeta library received unique molecular identifiers. TCRdb reanalysed the PCR reads using MiXCR and keeps one entry per CDR3 protein. The sample holds 500,000 to 600,000 distinct CDR3 sequences, 20% to 30% seen once. The rearrangement joins TRBV20-1 to TRBJ2-1; weak D call: TRBD2 (6 bases). The source of this sequence is a boy in the first two years of life with Wiskott-Aldrich syndrome, due to receive a stem cell transplant. Source: PBMCs, taken before TCRalphabeta/CD19-depleted stem cell transplant. CDR3: CSAPPGLLYNEQFF. The DNA for the CDR3 is TGCAGTGCTCCCCCGGGACTTTTATACAATGAGCAGTTCTTC.